The 31 T cell receptor beta chains below all came from one sample that was sequenced in a study of blood T cells in healthy people across ages. Together with a sample-barcoded 5' primer, a J-beta primer mix was included in a second PCR lasting roughly 6 to 12 cycles. TCRdb recomputed calls from the 5' RACE reads with MiXCR, one row per CDR3 protein. The sample records 650,000 or so distinct CDR3 sequences, over 40% being singletons. The sample consisted of blood. The receptors were gathered from a woman of 80 years or more in good health.

The chain joins TRBV2 to TRBJ1-4; 8 nucleotides line up with TRBD1. Germline CDR1 reads SNHLY; CDR2 reads FYNNEI. The junction had 6 bases not matched to a gene; V was cut back by 4 bases and J by 8 bases. CDR3 length: 14 amino acids. CDR3 residues: CASSVGQGREKLFF. The CDR3 DNA sequence: TGTGCCAGCAGTGTCGGACAGGGAAGAGAAAAACTGTTTTTT. Looking up the rest from reference TRBV2 and TRBJ1-4 gives the full variable domain: EPEVTQTPSHQVTQMGQEVILRCVPISNHLYFYWYRQILGQKVEFLVSFYNNEISEKSEIFDDQFSVERPDGSNFTLKIRSTKLEDSAMYFCASSVGQGREKLFFGSGTQLSVL.

The rearrangement joins TRBV4-3 to TRBJ2-6; D unresolved. The CDR3 covers 16 residues. Trimming cost V 5 bases and J 0 bases, with 11 bases left between them. CDR1 and CDR2 from the germline V gene are LGHNA and YSLEER. CDR3 bases: TGCGCCAGCAGCTCGAGACGGCACTCTGGGGCCAACGTCCTGACTTTC. Protein product: CASSSRRHSGANVLTF.

Many counts were recorded for this clonotype. The chain employs TRBV29-1 and TRBJ2-3, with 8 bases that match TRBD2. There are 15 residues in the CDR3. CDR1 is SQVTM and CDR2 is ANQGSEA in the germline V gene. After removal of 2 bases from V and 10 bases from J, the junction contained 14 bases not matched to a gene. As DNA, the CDR3 is TGCAGCGTTGAAAATAGGAGGCGGGGGGTGGATCCGCAGTATTTT. Translating gives CSVENRRRGVDPQYF.

With regard to this clonotype: At one of its ends the junction is not consistent with the germline gene, which may arise from a read error. This chain links TRBV5-1 with TRBJ2-1; D is tentatively TRBD1 or TRBD2 (6 bases each). The CDR3 runs 15 residues. Germline CDR1 reads SGHRS; CDR2 reads YFSETQ. The CDR3 DNA is TGCGTCAGCAGCTTGGGGGCGGGAAGGTACAATGAGCAGTTCTTC. Protein product: CVSSLGAGRYNEQFF.

The rearrangement joins TRBV5-1 to TRBJ2-4; the D is unclear. The DNA end lines up better with TRBJ2-7; the J call may be wrong. CDR3 length: 16 residues. Germline loops: CDR1 SGHRS, CDR2 YFSETQ. The CDR3 reads CASSLGGWVDSYEQYF. As DNA, the CDR3 is TGCGCCAGCAGCCTTGGCGGTTGGGTCGACTCCTACGAGCAGTACTTC.

V usage is TRBV7-2 and J usage is TRBJ2-7; TRBD2 matches at 8 bases. The J call is in doubt because the DNA end fits TRBJ2-5 better. This CDR3 contains 14 residues. CDR1 is SGHTA, CDR2 FQGNSA, per germline. Here the CDR3 reads CASSLGTSWETQYF. The CDR3 DNA sequence: TGTGCCAGCAGCTTAGGGACTAGCTGGGAGACCCAGTACTTC.

With regard to this clonotype: At one of its ends the junction is not consistent with the germline gene, which may arise from a read error. This chain links TRBV6-6 with TRBJ1-2; D is perhaps TRBD1 (5 bases). This CDR3 contains 13 residues. The germline V gene has CDR1 MNHNY and CDR2 SVGAGI (reference sequence). CDR3: CASSDSGTGGYTF. CDR3 sequence (DNA): TGTGCCAGCAGTGACTCGGGAACAGGCGGCTACACCTTC.

This clonotype was recorded at least ten times. The V call is TRBV12-3 or TRBV12-4, the J call TRBJ2-1; 10 bases map to TRBD2. Germline trimming cut 8 bases from V and 2 bases from J; bases unmatched to any gene: 9. CDR3 length: 16 residues. The CDR3 nucleotides are TGTGCCAGCCGAATCAGCGGGAGGGCCACCTACAATGAGCAGTTCTTC. Protein product: CASRISGRATYNEQFF.

The chain combines TRBV27 with TRBJ2-3; 7 nucleotides match TRBD2. The V gene's germline CDR1 is MNHEY and CDR2 SMNVEV (reference sequence). The V gene end was trimmed by 4 bases and the J gene end by 4 bases; junction bases not matched to a gene: 8. The CDR3 runs 15 residues. CDR3 DNA sequence: TGTGCCAGCAGTTCCCTAGCGGCGGGCGCAGATACGCAGTATTTT. Residues: CASSSLAAGADTQYF.

This chain links TRBV28 with TRBJ2-7, with 11 bases fitting TRBD2. The germline V gene encodes CDR1 MDHEN and CDR2 SYDVKM. The V segment lost 2 bases and the J segment 7 bases; nucleotides outside the gene matches: 16. The CDR3 runs 18 residues. CDR3 coding DNA: TGTGCCAGCAGTTTACGTGGGGTGTCTAGCGGGAGGTTTAATGAGCAGTACTTC. Amino acids: CASSLRGVSSGRFNEQYF.

This clonotype showed up just a few times. Being one base from a much bigger clone, this may be a read error. J is TRBJ2-3 and V is TRBV5-1; D is unclear. In germline, CDR1 is SGHRS, CDR2 YFSETQ. The ends were cut back, 0 bases at V and 4 bases at J, with 6 bases in the middle. The CDR3 loop spans 13 amino acids. CDR3 region: CASSLDSPDTQYF. Written as DNA, the CDR3 is TGCGCCAGCAGCTTGGACAGCCCAGATACGCAGTATTTT.

The CDR3 DNA is TGTGCCAGCAGCCAGGTCAGGGGCCGTAATGAGCAGTTCTTC. Its translation: CASSQVRGRNEQFF. V is TRBV14 and J is TRBJ2-1; perhaps TRBD1 as D (6 bases). Germline CDR1 SGHDN, CDR2 FVKESK. CDR3 size: 14 residues. V lost 3 bases to trimming and J lost 7 bases, with 13 bases between them.

J is TRBJ2-3 and V is TRBV7-2; 13 bases are shared with TRBD2. Trimming at V came to 8 bases and at J to 2 bases, leaving 13 bases not matched to a gene. The germline gives CDR1 SGHTA, CDR2 FQGNSA. The CDR3 is made up of 18 amino acids. The CDR3 coding sequence is TGTGCCAGCCTAGGATGGGGGACTAGCGGGGACTACACAGATACGCAGTATTTT. Protein product: CASLGWGTSGDYTDTQYF.

To note about this clonotype: An end of the junction differs from the germline gene, which may be a read error. CDR3 nucleotides: TGTGCCGGCAGTTACCGGGGACAAGTTGGTTCACCCCCCCACTTT. It translates to CAGSYRGQVGSPPHF. This chain joins TRBV6-6 and TRBJ1-6; D might be TRBD1 (6 bases). CDR1 and CDR2 (germline): MNHNY, SVGAGI (reference sequence). The CDR3 extends over 15 amino acids.

The J gene is TRBJ2-5, the V gene TRBV6-5, with a tentative D call TRBD1 (7 bases). The J call is in doubt because the DNA end fits TRBJ2-7 better. Germline CDR1 is MNHEY and CDR2 is SVGAGI. CDR3 length: 13 residues. This CDR3 is CASSYWQGGEQYF. The CDR3 DNA follows: TGTGCCAGCAGTTACTGGCAGGGGGGCGAGCAGTACTTC.

The chain couples TRBV4-1 to TRBJ2-7, with D perhaps being TRBD1 or TRBD2 (5 bases each). The germline V and J ends were trimmed by 1 base and 7 bases, with 20 bases remaining between them. CDR3 size: 16 residues. CDR1 is MGHRA and CDR2 is YSYEKL in the germline V gene. CDR3 protein: CASSQAGGWYQDEQYF. Here the CDR3 DNA reads TGCGCCAGCAGCCAAGCTGGGGGTTGGTACCAAGATGAGCAGTACTTC.

Comment on this clonotype: Mismatch with germline at one junction end may stem from a read error. J is TRBJ2-3 and V is TRBV5-1, with D possibly matching TRBD1 (5 bases). Germline CDR1 reads SGHRS; CDR2 reads YFSETQ. The CDR3 length is 14 residues. CDR3 sequence: CASSLSGSTGTQYF. The CDR3 nucleotides are TGCGCCAGCAGCTTGTCCGGTAGCACAGGTACGCAGTATTTT. The full variable domain, completed using reference TRBV5-1 and TRBJ2-3, is KAGVTQTPRYLIKTRGQQVTLSCSPISGHRSVSWYQQTPGQGLQFLFEYFSETQRNKGNFPGRFSGRQFSNSRSEMNVSTLELGDSALYLCASSLSGSTGTQYFGPGTRLTVL.

This clonotype was seen more than once but under ten times. This chain joins TRBV20-1 and TRBJ1-1; 11 positions match TRBD1. The ends lost 3 bases at V and 1 base at J; junction bases unmatched: 13. CDR1 and CDR2 (germline): DFQATT, SNEGSKA (reference sequence). There are 18 residues in the CDR3. This chain's CDR3 is CSASAIGGTGGKNTEAFF. In DNA, the CDR3 is TGCAGTGCTAGTGCTATTGGGGGGACAGGGGGAAAGAACACTGAAGCTTTCTTT.

This clonotype was picked up many times. The chain has TRBV25-1 and TRBJ2-7; perhaps TRBD2 as D (5 bases). CDR1 MGHDK and CDR2 SYGVNS come from the germline V gene. This CDR3 comprises 15 residues. V lost 2 bases and J lost 3, with 14 bases in between. CDR3 bases: TGTGCCAGCAGTGAACCGGTGGGAGTAGGCTACGAGCAGTACTTC. Amino acids: CASSEPVGVGYEQYF.

This clonotype was detected only a few times. The chain joins TRBV9 to TRBJ2-1; 16 bases line up with TRBD2. V was pared by 0 bases and J by 5 bases, with 11 bases of the junction left unmatched. CDR3 length: 20 amino acids. Germline lookup yields CDR1 SGDLS and CDR2 YYNGEE. In DNA, the CDR3 is TGTGCCAGCAGCGTAGCGGTAGGGACTAGCGGGAGGGCCTTGGACAATGAGCAGTTCTTC. Amino acids: CASSVAVGTSGRALDNEQFF.

A remark on this clonotype: A read error may explain this, as a much larger clone is one base away. V and J are TRBV20-1 and TRBJ2-3; weak D call: TRBD2 (5 bases). CDR3 length equals 12 residues. Germline V gene lookup returns CDR1 DFQATT and CDR2 SNEGSKA (reference sequence). The CDR3 here is CSASSGSDAQYF. Written as DNA, the CDR3 is TGCAGTGCTAGCAGCGGTTCAGATGCGCAGTATTTT.

This clonotype came up many times. The gene calls are TRBV27 and TRBJ2-7, with D tentatively TRBD1 or TRBD2 (6 bases each). Germline assignment: CDR1 MNHEY and CDR2 SMNVEV (reference sequence). V dropped 6 bases and J dropped 2 bases, with 8 bases sitting between them. This CDR3 comprises 12 residues. As DNA, the CDR3 is TGTGCCAGCAGGCGGGACACCTACGAGCAGTACTTC. Its translation: CASRRDTYEQYF.

J is TRBJ2-5 and V is TRBV12-3 or TRBV12-4; TRBD2 matches at 8 bases. The closer fit of TRBJ2-7 to the DNA end suggests the J call may be wrong. The CDR3 is 14 residues long. Here the CDR3 reads CASSRLAHYNEQYF. DNA of the CDR3: TGTGCCAGCAGCCGACTAGCGCACTACAACGAGCAGTACTTC.

In this sample, this clonotype turned up many times. This rearrangement joins TRBV20-1 to TRBJ2-3; D uncertain. Germline V gives CDR1 DFQATT, CDR2 SNEGSKA (reference sequence). V dropped 5 bases and J dropped 3 bases, with 12 bases sitting between them. This CDR3 has 13 amino acids. CDR3 protein: CSADPDGTDTQYF. The CDR3 DNA is TGCAGTGCTGATCCGGACGGGACAGATACGCAGTATTTT.

The CDR3 sequence is CASSGPPRTGANQPQHF. The CDR3 coding sequence is TGTGCCAGCAGCGGCCCCCCTCGGACAGGGGCAAATCAGCCCCAGCATTTT. The rearrangement uses TRBV28 and TRBJ1-5; 9 bases align to TRBD1. From germline, CDR1 is MDHEN and CDR2 SYDVKM. Trimming at V came to 6 bases and at J to 4 bases, leaving 13 bases not matched to a gene. There are 17 residues in the CDR3.

This sequence joins TRBV7-2 and TRBJ2-4, with 12 bases aligning to TRBD2. V gave up 5 bases and J gave up 13 bases; unmatched junction bases: 18. This CDR3 has 17 residues. Germline assignment: CDR1 SGHTA and CDR2 FQGNSA. CDR3: CASSRGGGTSGYNEQYF. In DNA form, the CDR3 reads TGTGCCAGCAGCAGAGGGGGTGGGACTAGCGGGTACAATGAGCAGTACTTC.

At least ten counts were recorded for this clonotype. The J gene is TRBJ2-3, the V gene TRBV28; 7 bases are shared with TRBD1. The CDR3 totals 15 residues. Germline-derived CDR1 and CDR2 are MDHEN and SYDVKM. Trimming removed 2 bases from V and 3 bases from J; junction bases left unmatched: 5. The DNA of the CDR3 is TGTGCCAGCAGTTTAAGACAGGGTAATACAGATACGCAGTATTTT. Translation: CASSLRQGNTDTQYF.

Ten or more counts support this clonotype. The chain recombines TRBV27 with TRBJ2-7; TRBD1 is a possible D gene (6 bases). This CDR3 contains 15 residues. CDR1 is MNHEY, CDR2 SMNVEV, per germline (reference sequence). The ends were cut back, 2 bases at V and 4 bases at J, with 15 bases in the middle. The CDR3 DNA sequence: TGTGCCAGCAGTTTACAGATGACAGGTTCTTACGAGCAGTACTTC. Translating gives CASSLQMTGSYEQYF.

This clonotype was detected many times. At one end the junction does not follow the germline gene, possibly because of a read error. The chain links TRBV7-2 to TRBJ2-3, with TRBD2 matching 8 bases. This CDR3 region has 17 residues. The germline V gene has CDR1 SGHTA and CDR2 FQGNSA. The CDR3, as DNA: TGTGCCAGCAGCTTAGGTAGCGGGGAGCTACTCACATATACGCAGTATTTT. Protein sequence: CASSLGSGELLTYTQYF.

Comments on this clonotype: A much more abundant neighbour one base away suggests this may be a read error. The chain links TRBV5-1 to TRBJ2-1; D might be TRBD2 (5 bases). This CDR3 is 15 amino acids long. The V end was cut by 3 bases, the J end by 8 bases, with 18 bases between. Germline values: CDR1 SGHRS, CDR2 YFSETQ. The CDR3 sequence: CASSSAWTQNDEQFF. The CDR3 DNA reads as TGCGCCAGCAGCTCTGCCTGGACTCAAAACGATGAGCAGTTCTTC.

This clonotype was seen ten or more times. This chain joins TRBV7-2 and TRBJ2-1; 11 bases match TRBD2. The J segment lost 3 bases and the V segment lost 7 bases, leaving 8 bases of the junction unmatched. The CDR3 extends over 16 amino acids. Germline CDR1 SGHTA, CDR2 FQGNSA. The CDR3 nucleotides read TGTGCCAGCAACAACGCCCTAGCGGGAGGCTACAATGAGCAGTTCTTC. Translating gives CASNNALAGGYNEQFF.